These T cell receptor beta chains were read from a single sample in a study of CD8 T cells in acute hepatitis C reinfection. Clones were sequenced by immunoSEQ multiplex PCR, and TCRdb holds only the in-frame ones, with some missing. The sample contains about 38,000 clones, just under 90% of which appear only once. The sequenced material came from naive CD8+ T cells from PBMCs. These receptors were collected from a man aged 25 to 40 with chronic hepatitis C. The CDR3 runs from the conserved cysteine through the conserved F or W. The D gene is left open where the match is weak. The size of a clone is reported for some rows only, either as once, few or many, or as a class for expanded clones.

size	V	D	length	J	DNA	CDR3
NA	TRBV4-2	NA	14	TRBJ2-1	TGTGCCAGCAGCCAAGATCGAACCGGGAATGAGCAGTTCTTC	CASSQDRTGNEQFF
NA	TRBV29-1	TRBD2	14	TRBJ2-1	TGCAGCGTTGGGGTCTTAGCGGGAGTCAATGAGCAGTTCTTC	CSVGVLAGVNEQFF
NA	TRBV19	NA	13	TRBJ1-2	TGTGCCAGTAGTCGCGGACGGTTCTATGGCTACACCTTC	CASSRGRFYGYTF
NA	TRBV15	TRBD1	16	TRBJ1-1	TGTGCCACCAGCACAGACAGGGGGCTCTGGAACACTGAAGCTTTCTTT	CATSTDRGLWNTEAFF
NA	TRBV9	TRBD2	16	TRBJ2-1	TGTGCCAGCAGCGTATGGCGGGGGGGCGATTACAATGAGCAGTTCTTC	CASSVWRGGDYNEQFF
NA	TRBV6-5	NA	14	TRBJ2-1	TGTGCCAGCAGTGAACAGGGGGGGCACAATGAGCAGTTCTTC	CASSEQGGHNEQFF
NA	TRBV7-8	NA	14	TRBJ1-1	TGTGCCAGCAGCTTAGAAGGTGTCCTGGGGGAAGCTTTCTTT	CASSLEGVLGEAFF
NA	TRBV13	NA	16	TRBJ2-1	TGTGCCAGCAGCTTAGGAATCCAGGTAATCGGGCTAGAGCAGTTCTTC	CASSLGIQVIGLEQFF
once	TRBV6-5	TRBD1	15	TRBJ1-3	TGTGCCACAGTTGACAGGGGACTCTCTGGAAACACCATATATTTT	CATVDRGLSGNTIYF
NA	TRBV6-1	TRBD2	13	TRBJ2-7	TGTGCCTTAAACATGGGGGGGTTCTACGAGCAGTACTTC	CALNMGGFYEQYF
once	TRBV4-1	NA	15	TRBJ1-6	TGCGCCAGCGGGGTCTCTCTACTTTATAATTCACCCCTCCACTTT	CASGVSLLYNSPLHF
NA	TRBV7-6	NA	13	TRBJ2-7	TGTGCCAGCAGCTTCACGGGTGCCCACGAGCAGTACTTC	CASSFTGAHEQYF
few	TRBV5-4	NA	11	TRBJ1-1	TGTGCCAGCAGTTATGAGACTGAAGCTTTCTTT	CASSYETEAFF
NA	TRBV27	NA	14	TRBJ1-2	TGTGCCACCTACAATCGGGGACCTAACTATGGCTACACCTTC	CATYNRGPNYGYTF
NA	TRBV6-4	TRBD1	13	TRBJ2-1	TGTGCCAGCACCCCGGGACAGATCGATGAGCAGTTCTTC	CASTPGQIDEQFF
NA	TRBV19	NA	12	TRBJ1-5	TGTGCCAGTAGTATGAGCAATCAGCCCCAGCATTTT	CASSMSNQPQHF
NA	TRBV9	NA	14	TRBJ1-2	TGTGCCAGCAGCGTAGACGGATCTAACTATGGCTACACCTTC	CASSVDGSNYGYTF
few	TRBV9	NA	12	TRBJ1-1	TGTGCCAGCAGCGGCATGGACACTGAAGCTTTCTTT	CASSGMDTEAFF
NA	TRBV9	NA	13	TRBJ1-5	TGTGCCAGCAGCGTAGGCAGCAATCAGCCCCAGCATTTT	CASSVGSNQPQHF
NA	TRBV11-2	TRBD1	14	TRBJ2-7	TGTGCCAGCAGCCCCGGGACAGGGCCGGAAGAGCAGTACTTC	CASSPGTGPEEQYF
NA	TRBV30	TRBD2	15	TRBJ2-5	TGTGCCTGGAGTGTACTTGGACTAGAAGACGAGACCCAGTACTTC	CAWSVLGLEDETQYF
NA	TRBV4-3	NA	14	TRBJ2-7	TGCGCCAGCAGCCAAGATCTAACCTCCTACGAGCAGTACTTC	CASSQDLTSYEQYF
NA	TRBV5-1	NA	15	TRBJ2-7	TGCGCCAGCAGCGAACGGATGCAGGGGAGCTACGGGCAGTACTTC	CASSERMQGSYGQYF
NA	TRBV4-1	NA	15	TRBJ2-7	TGCGCCAGCAGCCCGTACGTCGGGTTTACCTACGAGCAGTACTTC	CASSPYVGFTYEQYF
NA	TRBV6-1	NA	14	TRBJ1-2	TGTGCCAGCAGTACGGACCCCTTTAACTATGGCTACACCTTC	CASSTDPFNYGYTF
NA	TRBV29-1	NA	13	TRBJ1-4	TGCAGCGTTGAAGAGTTTGGGCAGGAAAAACTGTTTTTT	CSVEEFGQEKLFF
NA	TRBV7-2	NA	18	TRBJ2-2	TGTGCCAGCAGCTCGGAGCGGCTGACAGGATCGAACACCGGGGAGCTGTTTTTT	CASSSERLTGSNTGELFF